These 6 T cell receptor beta chains originate from one sample sequenced in a study of cytomegalovirus exposure and HLA in healthy donors. Sequencing was performed with immunoSEQ multiplex PCR; in TCRdb, only in-frame clones are kept and a portion is missing. The repertoire has under 200,000 clones, 75% to 90% of them found once; the top ten carry approximately 2.4%. The specimen was PBMCs. The receptors derive from a woman under 30 in good health and CMV-seronegative.

The rearrangement joins TRBV6-1 to TRBJ1-2; D is perhaps TRBD1 (6 bases). Germline lookup yields CDR1 MNHNS and CDR2 SASEGT. The CDR3 sequence is 14 residues long. Deletions cut 3 bases from V and 8 bases from J, with 16 bases between. CDR3 DNA sequence: TGTGCCAGCAGTGAGTCGCGGGGGCTAGGAGGCTACACCTTC. This sequence encodes CASSESRGLGGYTF.

The CDR3 loop reads CATKVGGTENTEAFF. CDR3 bases: TGTGCCACTAAGGTAGGGGGGACAGAGAACACTGAAGCTTTCTTT. The chain joins TRBV2 to TRBJ1-1, with TRBD1 matching over 7 bases. V shed 10 bases, J shed 1 base, and the junction held 12 bases outside the gene matches. Germline V lookup: CDR1 SNHLY, CDR2 FYNNEI. The CDR3 extends over 15 amino acids.

The chain carries TRBV5-1 and TRBJ2-1, with 9 bases matching TRBD2. In germline, CDR1 is SGHRS, CDR2 YFSETQ. The length of the CDR3 is 14 residues. V lost 1 base to trimming and J lost 10 bases; unmatched junction nucleotides: 6. Here the CDR3 DNA reads TGCGCCAGCAGCTTGTTAGCGGGAGTTGAGGAGCAGTTCTTC. Translating it yields CASSLLAGVEEQFF.

This clone was recorded once. The CDR3 loop reads CAWSVGTGSSYEQYF. CDR3 sequence (DNA): TGTGCCTGGAGTGTAGGGACAGGTTCCTCCTACGAGCAGTACTTC. The genes are TRBV30 and TRBJ2-7; the match to TRBD1 covers 8 bases. In germline, CDR1 is GTSNPN, CDR2 SVGIG (reference sequence). J was trimmed by 0 bases and V by 0 bases; bases with no gene match: 4. This CDR3 region has 15 residues.

This chain links TRBV11-2 with TRBJ2-3, with TRBD2 matching 10 bases. The CDR3 covers 16 residues. Unmatched junction bases numbered 6, after V lost 4 bases and J lost 2 bases. Germline CDR1 is SGHAT and CDR2 is FQNNGV. CDR3 amino acids: CASSYSGTSATDTQYF. The CDR3 nucleotides are TGTGCCAGCAGCTACTCCGGGACTAGCGCCACAGATACGCAGTATTTT.

The chain employs TRBV5-6 and TRBJ1-3; the D gene is possibly TRBD1 (5 bases). Germline V gene lookup returns CDR1 SGHDT and CDR2 YYEEEE. There are 16 residues in the CDR3. The V end lost 0 bases, the J end lost 0 bases, and 10 bases lay between the germline ends. This CDR3 reads CASSLGQPYSGNTIYF. The CDR3 coding sequence is TGTGCCAGCAGCTTGGGACAGCCATACTCTGGAAACACCATATATTTT.